The T cell receptor beta chain under discussion was sequenced for a study of T cells in Graves' hyperthyroidism and ophthalmopathy. The CDR3 loop spans 15 amino acids. Trimming left V 10 bases short and J 6 bases short, with 21 bases between. CDR1 LNHDA and CDR2 SQIVND come from the germline V gene (reference sequence). RNA transcripts served as the template for amplifying TCR beta CDR3 regions. Using the HTBI primer set, a first-round RT-PCR was run on the TCR CDR3. TCRdb recomputed calls from the multiplex PCR reads with MiXCR, one row per CDR3 protein. The sample has hundreds of thousands of distinct CDR3 sequences; 15% to 20% are singletons. This clonotype was counted only a few times.

The receptor's source is a young woman with Graves' ophthalmopathy. The gene calls are TRBV19 and TRBJ2-2; D perhaps matches TRBD1 (6 bases). Specimen: blood. The CDR3 region is CATTPTGIRAGELFF. The CDR3, as DNA: TGTGCCACTACTCCTACAGGGATTAGAGCCGGGGAGCTGTTTTTT.